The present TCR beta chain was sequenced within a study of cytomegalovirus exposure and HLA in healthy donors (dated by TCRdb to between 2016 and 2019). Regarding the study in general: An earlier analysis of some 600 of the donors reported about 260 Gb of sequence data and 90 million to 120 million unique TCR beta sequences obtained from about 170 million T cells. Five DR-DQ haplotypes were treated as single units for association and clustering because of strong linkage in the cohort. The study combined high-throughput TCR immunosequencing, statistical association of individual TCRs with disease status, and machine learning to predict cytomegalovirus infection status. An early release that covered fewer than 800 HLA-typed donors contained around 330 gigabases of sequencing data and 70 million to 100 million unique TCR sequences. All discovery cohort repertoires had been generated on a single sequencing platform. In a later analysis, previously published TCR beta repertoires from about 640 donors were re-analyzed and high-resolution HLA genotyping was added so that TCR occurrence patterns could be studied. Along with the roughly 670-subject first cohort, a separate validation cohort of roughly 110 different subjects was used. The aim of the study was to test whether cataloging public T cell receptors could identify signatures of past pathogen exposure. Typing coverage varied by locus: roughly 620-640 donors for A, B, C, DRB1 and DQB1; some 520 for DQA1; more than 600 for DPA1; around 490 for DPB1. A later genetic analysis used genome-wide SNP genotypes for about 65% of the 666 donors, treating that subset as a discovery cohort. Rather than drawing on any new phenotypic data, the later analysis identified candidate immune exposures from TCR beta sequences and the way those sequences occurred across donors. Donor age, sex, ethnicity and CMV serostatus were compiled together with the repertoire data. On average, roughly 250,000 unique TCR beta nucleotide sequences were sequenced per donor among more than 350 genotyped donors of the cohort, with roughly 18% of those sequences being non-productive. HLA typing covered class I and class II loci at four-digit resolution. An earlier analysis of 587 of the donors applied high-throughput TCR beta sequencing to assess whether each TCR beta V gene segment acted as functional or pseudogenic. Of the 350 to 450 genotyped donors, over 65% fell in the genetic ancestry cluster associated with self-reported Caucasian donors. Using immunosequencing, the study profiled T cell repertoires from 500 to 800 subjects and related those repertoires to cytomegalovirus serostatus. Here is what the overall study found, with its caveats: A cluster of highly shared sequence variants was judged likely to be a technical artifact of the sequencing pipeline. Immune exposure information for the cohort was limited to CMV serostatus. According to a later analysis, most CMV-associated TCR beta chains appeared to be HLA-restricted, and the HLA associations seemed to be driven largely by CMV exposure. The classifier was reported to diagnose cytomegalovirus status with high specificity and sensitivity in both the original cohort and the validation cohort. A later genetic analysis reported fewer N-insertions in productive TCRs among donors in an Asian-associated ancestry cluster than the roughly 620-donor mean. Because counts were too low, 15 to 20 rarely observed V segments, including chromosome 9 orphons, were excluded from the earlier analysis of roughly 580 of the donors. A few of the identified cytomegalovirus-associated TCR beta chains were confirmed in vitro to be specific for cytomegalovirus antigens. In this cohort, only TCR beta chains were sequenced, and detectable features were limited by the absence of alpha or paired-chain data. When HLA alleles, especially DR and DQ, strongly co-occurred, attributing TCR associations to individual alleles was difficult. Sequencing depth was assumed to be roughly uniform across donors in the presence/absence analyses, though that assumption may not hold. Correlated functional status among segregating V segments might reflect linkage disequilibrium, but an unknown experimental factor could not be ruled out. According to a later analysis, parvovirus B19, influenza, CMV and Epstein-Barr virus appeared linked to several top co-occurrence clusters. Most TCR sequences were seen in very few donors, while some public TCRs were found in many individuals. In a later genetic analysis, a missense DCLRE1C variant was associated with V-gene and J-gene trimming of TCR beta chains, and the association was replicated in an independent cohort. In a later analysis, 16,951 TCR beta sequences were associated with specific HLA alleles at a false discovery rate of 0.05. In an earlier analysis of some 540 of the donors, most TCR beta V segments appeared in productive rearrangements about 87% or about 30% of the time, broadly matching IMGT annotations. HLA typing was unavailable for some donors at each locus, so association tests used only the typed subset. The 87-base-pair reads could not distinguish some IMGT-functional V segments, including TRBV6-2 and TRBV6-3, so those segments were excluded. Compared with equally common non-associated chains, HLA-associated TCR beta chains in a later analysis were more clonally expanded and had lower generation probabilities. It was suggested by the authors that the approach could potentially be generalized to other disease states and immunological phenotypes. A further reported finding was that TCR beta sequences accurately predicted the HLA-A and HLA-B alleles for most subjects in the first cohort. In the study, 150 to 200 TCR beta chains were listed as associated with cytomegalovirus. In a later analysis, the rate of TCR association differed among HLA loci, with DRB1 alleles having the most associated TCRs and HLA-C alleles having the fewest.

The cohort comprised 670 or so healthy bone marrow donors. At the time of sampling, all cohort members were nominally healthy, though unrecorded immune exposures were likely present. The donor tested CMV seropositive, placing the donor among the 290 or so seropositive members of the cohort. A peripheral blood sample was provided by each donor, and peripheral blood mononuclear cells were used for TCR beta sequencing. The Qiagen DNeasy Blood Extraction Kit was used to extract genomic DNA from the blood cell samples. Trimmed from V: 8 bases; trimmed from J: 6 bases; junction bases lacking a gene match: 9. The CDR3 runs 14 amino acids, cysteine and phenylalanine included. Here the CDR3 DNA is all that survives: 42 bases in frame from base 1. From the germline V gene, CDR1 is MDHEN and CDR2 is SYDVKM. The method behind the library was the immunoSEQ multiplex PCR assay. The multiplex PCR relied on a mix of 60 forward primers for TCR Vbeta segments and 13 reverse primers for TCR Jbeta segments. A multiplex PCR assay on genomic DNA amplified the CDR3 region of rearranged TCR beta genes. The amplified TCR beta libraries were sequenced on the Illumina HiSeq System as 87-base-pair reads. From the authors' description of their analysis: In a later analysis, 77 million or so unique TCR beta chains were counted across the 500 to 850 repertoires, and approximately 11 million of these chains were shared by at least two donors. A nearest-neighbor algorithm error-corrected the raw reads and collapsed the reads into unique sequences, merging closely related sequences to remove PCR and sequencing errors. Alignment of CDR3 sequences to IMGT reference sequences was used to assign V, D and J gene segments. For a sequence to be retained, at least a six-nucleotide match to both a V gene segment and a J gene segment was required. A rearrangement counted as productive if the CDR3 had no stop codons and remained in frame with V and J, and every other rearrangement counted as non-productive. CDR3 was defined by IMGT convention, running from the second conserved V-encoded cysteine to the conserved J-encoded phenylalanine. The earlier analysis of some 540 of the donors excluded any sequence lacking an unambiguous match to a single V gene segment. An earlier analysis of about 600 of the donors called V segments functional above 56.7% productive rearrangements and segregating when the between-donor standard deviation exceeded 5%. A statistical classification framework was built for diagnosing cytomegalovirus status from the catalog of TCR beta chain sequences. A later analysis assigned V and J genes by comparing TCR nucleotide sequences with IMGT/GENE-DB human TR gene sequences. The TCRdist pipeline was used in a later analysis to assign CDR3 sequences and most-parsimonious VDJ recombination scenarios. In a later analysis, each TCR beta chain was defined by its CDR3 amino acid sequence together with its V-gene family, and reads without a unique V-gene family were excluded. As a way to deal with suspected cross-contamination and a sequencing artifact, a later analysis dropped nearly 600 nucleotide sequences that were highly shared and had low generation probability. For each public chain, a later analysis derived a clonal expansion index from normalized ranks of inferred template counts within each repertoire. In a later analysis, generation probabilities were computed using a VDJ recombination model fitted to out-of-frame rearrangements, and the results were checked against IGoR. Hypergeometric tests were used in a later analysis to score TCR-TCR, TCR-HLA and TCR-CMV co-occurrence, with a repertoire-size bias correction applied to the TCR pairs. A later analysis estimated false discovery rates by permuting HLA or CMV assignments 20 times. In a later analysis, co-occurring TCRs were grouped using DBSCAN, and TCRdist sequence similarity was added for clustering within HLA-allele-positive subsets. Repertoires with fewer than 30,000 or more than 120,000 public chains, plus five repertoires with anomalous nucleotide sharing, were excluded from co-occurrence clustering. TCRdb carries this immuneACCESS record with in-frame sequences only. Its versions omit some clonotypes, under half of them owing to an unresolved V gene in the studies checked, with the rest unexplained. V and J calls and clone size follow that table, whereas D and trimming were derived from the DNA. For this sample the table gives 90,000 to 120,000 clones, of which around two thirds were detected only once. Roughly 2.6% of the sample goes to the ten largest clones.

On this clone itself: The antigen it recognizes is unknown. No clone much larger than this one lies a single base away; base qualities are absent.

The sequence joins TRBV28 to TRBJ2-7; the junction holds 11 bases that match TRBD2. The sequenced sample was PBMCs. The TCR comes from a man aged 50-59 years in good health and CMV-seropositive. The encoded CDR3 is CASLTSGSGAEQYF. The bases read TGTGCCAGCCTTACTAGCGGGAGTGGCGCCGAGCAGTACTTC.